This T cell receptor beta chain comes out of a study of chemoradiotherapy in HPV16-positive cancers (dated 2022 in TCRdb). Regarding the research as a whole: Candidate HPV-specific T-cell clones and common TCR motifs were defined by functional T-cell assays performed on cells from a couple of HPV16-positive patients. The candidate HPV-specific TCRs and motifs were then tracked in TCR repertoires from 86 patients with HPV-related cancers. The study asked whether T-cell immunity against the HPV oncoproteins E6 and E7 changes during chemoradiotherapy and whether it affects survival.

Repertoires were sampled multiple times during chemoradiotherapy, which allowed clonal expansion in the tumor microenvironment to be followed. Libraries were made using the immunoSEQ multiplex PCR assay. The source is immuneACCESS, and TCRdb retained only in-frame sequences with V and J called. Part of the clones is not carried over; for the studies checked, unresolved V genes explain less than half of this, and the remainder is unexplained. Within this sample are under 15,000 clones, with 85% to 90% of them counted one time only. The ten largest make up approximately 2.6% of the sample. The germline V and J ends show losses of 6 bases and 4 bases respectively, and no gene match explains 7 bases of the junction. Via the germline V gene, CDR1 is SGHRS and CDR2 YFSETQ. The CDR3 numbers 15 residues from cysteine through phenylalanine. Just CDR3 DNA is preserved here, 45 bases in frame from base 1. Here is what the overall study found, with its caveats: Improved recurrence-free survival in HPV16-positive patients was associated with expansion of HPV-responsive T cells during chemoradiotherapy. The functional definition of HPV-specific T cells came from only a couple of HPV16-positive patients, and the survival association was reported for HPV16-positive patients. Expansion of candidate HPV-specific clones and E7-related TCR motifs was observed in the tumor microenvironment during treatment, whereas no such expansion was observed for non-HPV-specific T cells.

Turning to this clone: Its binding antigen is unknown. No quality values exist for individual bases; no much larger clone is one base distant.

This TCR was recovered from a human donor with HPV-associated anogenital cancer. The chain is made from TRBV5-1 and TRBJ2-2, with 9 middle bases fitting TRBD2. The sequencing here drew on blood, taken from a patient who underwent chemoradiotherapy. The CDR3 reads CASMGGLATTGELFF. The sequenced DNA: TGCGCCAGCATGGGGGGACTAGCCACCACCGGGGAGCTGTTTTTT.